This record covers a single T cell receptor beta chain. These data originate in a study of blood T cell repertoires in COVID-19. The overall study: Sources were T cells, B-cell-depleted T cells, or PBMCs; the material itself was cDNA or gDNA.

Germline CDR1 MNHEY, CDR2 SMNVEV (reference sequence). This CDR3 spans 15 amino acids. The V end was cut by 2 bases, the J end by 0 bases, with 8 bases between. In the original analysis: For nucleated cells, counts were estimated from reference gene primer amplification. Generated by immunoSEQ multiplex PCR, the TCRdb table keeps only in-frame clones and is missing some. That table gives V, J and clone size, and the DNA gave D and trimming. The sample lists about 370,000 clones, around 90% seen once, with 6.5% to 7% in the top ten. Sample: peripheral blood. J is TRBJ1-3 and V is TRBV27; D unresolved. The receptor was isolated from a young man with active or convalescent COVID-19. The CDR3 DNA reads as TGTGCCAGCAGTTTAGGCACAAGCTCTGGAAACACCATATATTTT. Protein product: CASSLGTSSGNTIYF.